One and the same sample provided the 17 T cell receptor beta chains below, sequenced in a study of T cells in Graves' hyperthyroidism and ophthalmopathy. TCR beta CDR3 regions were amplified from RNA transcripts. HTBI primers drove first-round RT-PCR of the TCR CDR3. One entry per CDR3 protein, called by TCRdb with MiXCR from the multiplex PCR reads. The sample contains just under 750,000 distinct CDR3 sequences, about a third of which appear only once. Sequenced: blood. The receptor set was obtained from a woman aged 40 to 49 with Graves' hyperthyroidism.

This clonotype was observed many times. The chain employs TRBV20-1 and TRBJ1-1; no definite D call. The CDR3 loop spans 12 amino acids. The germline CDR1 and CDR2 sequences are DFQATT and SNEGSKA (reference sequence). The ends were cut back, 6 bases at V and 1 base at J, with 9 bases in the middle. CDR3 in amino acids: CSAPQQNTEAFF. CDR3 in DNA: TGCAGTGCGCCCCAGCAGAACACTGAAGCTTTCTTT.

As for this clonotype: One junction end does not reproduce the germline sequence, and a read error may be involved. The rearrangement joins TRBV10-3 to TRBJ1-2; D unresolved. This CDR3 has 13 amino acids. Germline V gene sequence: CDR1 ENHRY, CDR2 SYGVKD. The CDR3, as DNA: TGTGCCAGCAGTGCGCCGAGGTTCGGGGGCTACACCTTC. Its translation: CASSAPRFGGYTF.

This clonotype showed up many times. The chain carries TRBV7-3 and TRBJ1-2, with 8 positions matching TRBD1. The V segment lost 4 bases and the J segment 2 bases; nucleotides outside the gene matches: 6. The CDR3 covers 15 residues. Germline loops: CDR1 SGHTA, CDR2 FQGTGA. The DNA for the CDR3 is TGTGCCAGCAGCTACACCGGGACAGGCAACTATGGCTACACCTTC. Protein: CASSYTGTGNYGYTF.

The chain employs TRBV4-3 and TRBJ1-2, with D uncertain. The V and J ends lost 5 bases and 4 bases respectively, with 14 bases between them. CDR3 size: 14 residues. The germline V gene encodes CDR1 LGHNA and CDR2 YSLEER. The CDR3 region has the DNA TGCGCCAGCAGCGTCGCCGAGGGCAGCTATGGCTACACCTTC. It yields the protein CASSVAEGSYGYTF.

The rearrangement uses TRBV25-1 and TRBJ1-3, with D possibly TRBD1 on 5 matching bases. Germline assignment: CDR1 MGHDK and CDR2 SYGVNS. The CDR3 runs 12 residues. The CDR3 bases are TGTGCTAGAGTTCAGGGAGGAAACACCATATATTTT. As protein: CARVQGGNTIYF.

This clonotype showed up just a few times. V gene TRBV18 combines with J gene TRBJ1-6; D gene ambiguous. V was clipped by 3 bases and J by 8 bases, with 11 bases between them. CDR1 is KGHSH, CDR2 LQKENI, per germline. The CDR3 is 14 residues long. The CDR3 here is CASSPDGRDSPLHF. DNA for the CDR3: TGTGCCAGCTCACCTGACGGGCGGGATTCACCCCTCCACTTT.

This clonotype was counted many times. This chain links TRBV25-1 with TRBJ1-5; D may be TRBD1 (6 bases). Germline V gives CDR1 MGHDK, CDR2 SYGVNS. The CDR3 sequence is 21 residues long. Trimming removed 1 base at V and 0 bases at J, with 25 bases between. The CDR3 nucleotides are TGTGCCAGCAGTGAATCGCTGGAGCTCCCACAGGGCTTTATTAGCAATCAGCCCCAGCATTTT. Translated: CASSESLELPQGFISNQPQHF.

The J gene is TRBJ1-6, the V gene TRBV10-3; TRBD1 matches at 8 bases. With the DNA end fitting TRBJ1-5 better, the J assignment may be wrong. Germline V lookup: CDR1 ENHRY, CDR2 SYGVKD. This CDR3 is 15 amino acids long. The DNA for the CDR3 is TGTGCCATCAGTTCTTCCACAGGGGGAAATCAGCCCCAGCATTTT. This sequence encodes CAISSSTGGNQPQHF.

CDR3 protein: CASSLFAGGTEAFF. CDR3 nucleotides: TGTGCCAGCAGCTTGTTTGCAGGGGGCACTGAAGCTTTCTTT. V and J are TRBV5-5 and TRBJ1-1, with 7 positions matching TRBD1. This CDR3 spans 14 amino acids. V was pared by 1 base and J by 4 bases, with 4 bases of the junction left unmatched. Germline CDR1 and CDR2: SGHKS and YYEKEE (reference sequence).

CDR3 protein: CASSSFKVSGGGYTF. In DNA, the CDR3 is TGTGCCAGCAGCTCGTTTAAGGTCTCAGGCGGCGGCTACACCTTC. The genes are TRBV11-2 and TRBJ1-2, with unresolved D. V lost 4 bases, J lost 8 bases, and 20 bases lay in between. The CDR3 runs to 15 residues. The germline CDR1 and CDR2 sequences are SGHAT and FQNNGV.

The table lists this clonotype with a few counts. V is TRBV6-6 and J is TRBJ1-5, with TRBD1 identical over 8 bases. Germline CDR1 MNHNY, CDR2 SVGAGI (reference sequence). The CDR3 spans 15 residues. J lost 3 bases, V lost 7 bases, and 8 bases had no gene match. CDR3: CASINDRGSNQPQHF. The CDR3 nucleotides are TGTGCCAGCATCAACGACAGGGGATCCAATCAGCCCCAGCATTTT.

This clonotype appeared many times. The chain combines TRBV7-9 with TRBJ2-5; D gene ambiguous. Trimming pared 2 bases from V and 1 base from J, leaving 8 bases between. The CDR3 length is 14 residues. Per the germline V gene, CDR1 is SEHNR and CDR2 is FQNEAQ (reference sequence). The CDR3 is CASSLHSAQETQYF. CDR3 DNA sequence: TGTGCCAGCAGCTTACATTCAGCCCAAGAGACCCAGTACTTC.

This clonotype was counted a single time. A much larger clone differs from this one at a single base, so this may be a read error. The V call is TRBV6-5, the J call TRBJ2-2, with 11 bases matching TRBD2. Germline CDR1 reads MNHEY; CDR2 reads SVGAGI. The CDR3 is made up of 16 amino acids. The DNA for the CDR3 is TGTGCCAGCAGTGCCATAGCGGGGGGGATGACCGGGGGGCTGTTTTTT. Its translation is CASSAIAGGMTGGLFF.

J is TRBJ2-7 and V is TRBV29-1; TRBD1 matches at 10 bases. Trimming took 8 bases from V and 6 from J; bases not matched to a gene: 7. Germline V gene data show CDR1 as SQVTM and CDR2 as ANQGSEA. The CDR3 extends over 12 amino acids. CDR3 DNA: TGCAGCTCCGGGACAGGGGCCGGCGAGCAGTACTTC. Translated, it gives CSSGTGAGEQYF.

CDR3 nucleotides: TGTGCCAGCAGCTTAGTAGGGACCGACACCGGGGAGCTGTTTTTT. Amino acids: CASSLVGTDTGELFF. The chain has TRBV7-9 and TRBJ2-2; D may correspond to TRBD1 or TRBD2 (5 bases each). This CDR3 spans 15 amino acids. Trimming removed 1 base from V and 3 bases from J, with 9 bases in between. From germline, CDR1 is SEHNR and CDR2 FQNEAQ (reference sequence).

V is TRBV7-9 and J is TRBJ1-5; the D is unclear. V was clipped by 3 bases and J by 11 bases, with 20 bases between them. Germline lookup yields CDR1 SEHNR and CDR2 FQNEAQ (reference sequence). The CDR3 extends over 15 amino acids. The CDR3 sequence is CASSLGSVGEETQHF. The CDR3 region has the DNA TGTGCCAGCAGCTTGGGATCGGTGGGCGAAGAGACCCAGCATTTT.

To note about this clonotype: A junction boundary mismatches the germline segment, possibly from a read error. The CDR3 bases are TGTGCCAGCTCACCACGGGGGGATAGCAATCAGCCCCGGCATTTT. Residues: CASSPRGDSNQPRHF. The genes are TRBV2 and TRBJ1-5; D possibly corresponds to TRBD1 (5 bases). The CDR3 covers 15 residues. Per the germline V gene, CDR1 is SNHLY and CDR2 is FYNNEI.